The present T cell receptor (beta chain) was sequenced within a study of blood T cells in healthy people across ages. Ten or more counts support this clonotype. Sample-barcoded 5' priming and a J-beta primer mix drove a second PCR of roughly 7 to 11 cycles. TCRdb processed the 5' RACE reads anew with MiXCR; each CDR3 protein has one entry. The sample lists around 870,000 distinct CDR3 sequences, about 30% occurring once. The CDR3 runs 18 residues. Trimming cost V 8 bases and J 2 bases; bases outside gene matches: 15. Germline CDR1 is KGHDR and CDR2 is SFDVKD. This receptor was taken from a woman of 80 years or more in good health. Input material: blood. The rearrangement links TRBV24-1 to TRBJ2-3; 10 positions match TRBD1. Here the CDR3 reads CATKQGQGSLSDTDTQYF. CDR3 DNA sequence: TGTGCCACCAAACAGGGACAGGGGTCCCTTTCTGACACAGATACGCAGTATTTT.